This T cell receptor (beta chain) was sequenced in a study of OX40 agonist ivuxolimab in advanced cancers. TCRdb keeps only in-frame clones here, not all; method: immunoSEQ multiplex PCR. Of about 100,000 clones listed, 91% were seen once; the top ten hold 0.54%. This CDR3 comprises 11 residues. V was pared by 4 bases and J by 10 bases, with 10 bases between. The germline V gene encodes CDR1 MNHEY and CDR2 SVGAGI. Sample: CD4+ or CD8+ T cells sorted from blood, taken in a trial of the OX40 agonist ivuxolimab. The sequence was obtained from an adult with an advanced solid tumor such as melanoma, head and neck, liver or kidney cancer. The chain recombines TRBV6-5 with TRBJ1-1; D might be TRBD1 (6 bases). The CDR3 DNA reads TGTGCCAGCAGTTTACAGGGACTAGCTTTCTTT. Protein sequence: CASSLQGLAFF.